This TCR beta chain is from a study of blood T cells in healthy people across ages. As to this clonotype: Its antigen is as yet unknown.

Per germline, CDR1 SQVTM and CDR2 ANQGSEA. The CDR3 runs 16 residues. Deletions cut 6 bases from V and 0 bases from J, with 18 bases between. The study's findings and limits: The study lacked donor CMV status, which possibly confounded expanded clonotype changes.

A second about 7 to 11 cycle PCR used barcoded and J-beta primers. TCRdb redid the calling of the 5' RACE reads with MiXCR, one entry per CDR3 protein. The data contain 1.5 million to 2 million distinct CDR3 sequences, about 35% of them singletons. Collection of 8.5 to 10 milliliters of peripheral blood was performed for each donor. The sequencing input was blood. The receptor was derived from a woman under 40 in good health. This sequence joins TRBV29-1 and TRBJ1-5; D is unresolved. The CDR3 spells CSVPSQKQYSNQPQHF. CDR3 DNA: TGCAGCGTACCGTCTCAAAAACAGTATAGCAATCAGCCCCAGCATTTT. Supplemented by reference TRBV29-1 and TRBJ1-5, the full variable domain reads SAVISQKPSRDICQRGTSLTIQCQVDSQVTMMFWYRQQPGQSLTLIATANQGSEATYESGFVIDKFPISRPNLTFSTLTVSNMSPEDSSIYLCSVPSQKQYSNQPQHFGDGTRLSIL.